The 25 T cell receptor beta chains below were found in one sample sequenced in a study of blood T cell repertoires in COVID-19. TCRdb keeps only in-frame clones here, not all; method: immunoSEQ multiplex PCR. The sample holds about 250,000 clones, around 89% seen once. The source material was peripheral blood. Receptors originate from a man in his thirties or forties with acute or convalescent COVID-19.

The chain is built from TRBV15 and TRBJ1-2, with a possible D match to TRBD1 (5 bases). Looked up from germline, CDR1 is LNHNV and CDR2 is YYDKDF (reference sequence). Trimming left V 2 bases short and J 2 bases short, with 9 bases between. The CDR3 consists of 14 residues. DNA for the CDR3: TGTGCCACCAGCAGAAGCCGGGGGAACTATGGCTACACCTTC. Translation gives CATSRSRGNYGYTF.

The count of this clone is one. This sequence joins TRBV3-1 (or the pseudogene TRBV3-2) and TRBJ2-5; 8 bases are a match to TRBD2. The germline V gene has CDR1 LGHDT and CDR2 YNNKEL (reference sequence). Trimming removed 1 base from V and 4 bases from J; junction bases left unmatched: 5. CDR3 size: 15 residues. This CDR3 reads CASSQVRGAGETQYF. The CDR3 DNA reads TGTGCCAGCAGCCAAGTGCGGGGGGCGGGAGAGACCCAGTACTTC.

This clone showed up just once. The J gene is TRBJ2-1, the V gene TRBV19; tentatively, D is TRBD2 (6 bases). Germline-derived CDR1 and CDR2 are LNHDA and SQIVND (reference sequence). The CDR3 extends over 15 amino acids. Trimming removed 3 bases at V and 0 bases at J, with 9 bases between. The CDR3 protein is CASSIGRNSYNEQFF. CDR3 nucleotides: TGTGCCAGTAGTATCGGGAGAAACTCCTACAATGAGCAGTTCTTC.

The gene calls are TRBV28 and TRBJ1-5, with a possible D match to TRBD1 (6 bases). V lost 10 bases and J lost 1, with 23 bases in between. The CDR3 has 17 residues. Germline CDR1 MDHEN, CDR2 SYDVKM. The CDR3 DNA is TGTGCCACCAGGGGCGGGGGGCAATTTAGGAGCAATCAGCCCCAGCATTTT. Protein sequence: CATRGGGQFRSNQPQHF. Full variable domain (rest looked up from reference TRBV28 and TRBJ1-5): DVKVTQSSRYLVKRTGEKVFLECVQDMDHENMFWYRQDPGLGLRLIYFSYDVKMKEKGDIPEGYSVSREKKERFSLILESASTNQTSMYLCATRGGGQFRSNQPQHFGDGTRLSIL.

The chain joins TRBV9 to TRBJ2-2; no firm D call. Looked up from germline, CDR1 is SGDLS and CDR2 is YYNGEE. V gave up 4 bases and J gave up 5 bases, with 18 bases separating them. This CDR3 is built from 16 residues. In nucleotides, the CDR3 is TGTGCCAGCAGCCCTCGGAGATTAGTACTTACCGGGGAGCTGTTTTTT. It yields the protein CASSPRRLVLTGELFF. Variable domain in full (rest from reference TRBV9 and TRBJ2-2): DSGVTQTPKHLITATGQRVTLRCSPRSGDLSVYWYQQSLDQGLQFLIQYYNGEERAKGNILERFSAQQFPDLHSELNLSSLELGDSALYFCASSPRRLVLTGELFFGEGSRLTVL.

The V call is TRBV9, the J call TRBJ2-1, with a possible D match to TRBD2 (5 bases). Germline CDR1 and CDR2: SGDLS and YYNGEE. The CDR3 runs 16 residues. The V gene lost 2 bases and the J gene lost 6 bases, with 18 bases spanning the gap. Here the CDR3 DNA reads TGTGCCAGCAGCGTCGGGAACGTACCGACGGGCAATGAGCAGTTCTTC. Translating gives CASSVGNVPTGNEQFF. The whole variable domain, filled in from reference TRBV9 and TRBJ2-1, reads DSGVTQTPKHLITATGQRVTLRCSPRSGDLSVYWYQQSLDQGLQFLIQYYNGEERAKGNILERFSAQQFPDLHSELNLSSLELGDSALYFCASSVGNVPTGNEQFFGPGTRLTVL.

The rearrangement joins TRBV21-1 to TRBJ1-2; TRBD1, the table's D call, lacks a check against the DNA. TRBV21-1 represents a pseudogene. The CDR3 spans 11 residues. The CDR3 sequence is CASIQGCGYTF. The CDR3 DNA is TGTGCCAGCATACAGGGTTGTGGCTACACCTTC.

The V and J genes are TRBV6-5 and TRBJ2-4; 12 bases map to TRBD2. The germline V gene encodes CDR1 MNHEY and CDR2 SVGAGI. V dropped 6 bases and J dropped 7; count of bases not matched to a gene: 4. This CDR3 is 14 amino acids long. CDR3 sequence reads: CASRLTSGGNIQYF. The CDR3 DNA reads as TGTGCCAGCAGGCTCACTAGCGGGGGGAACATTCAGTACTTC.

CDR3 DNA sequence: TGCGCCAGCAGCCCGAGAGGATTTTCGTTAGCTAGCGGGGGGCCTAACTCCTACGAGCAGTACTTC. It specifies CASSPRGFSLASGGPNSYEQYF. This chain connects TRBV4-1 to TRBJ2-7; TRBD2 aligns across 11 bases. CDR1 is MGHRA and CDR2 is YSYEKL in the germline V gene. The CDR3 sequence is 22 residues long. J was trimmed by 0 bases and V by 4 bases; bases with no gene match: 23.

The CDR3 sequence: CASRTGTGDEQYF. The CDR3 DNA reads as TGTGCCAGCAGAACCGGGACAGGGGACGAGCAGTACTTC. The chain employs TRBV28 and TRBJ2-7; 10 bases map to TRBD1. The CDR3 contains 13 residues. V shed 6 bases, J shed 5 bases, and the junction held 4 bases outside the gene matches. Germline values: CDR1 MDHEN, CDR2 SYDVKM.

Concerning this clone itself: Distinct nucleotide sequences in the sample also encode this CDR3. The chain has TRBV5-6 and TRBJ1-1, with TRBD1 as a possible D gene (6 bases). This CDR3 has 15 residues. Germline-derived CDR1 and CDR2 are SGHDT and YYEEEE. V shed 2 bases and J shed 4 bases, with 15 bases lying between them. The CDR3 loop reads CASSLRSTGPTEAFF. CDR3 bases: TGTGCCAGCAGCTTACGTTCAACAGGGCCCACTGAAGCTTTCTTT. Based on the CDR3 plus reference TRBV5-6 and TRBJ1-1, the full variable domain is DAGVTQSPTHLIKTRGQQVTLRCSPKSGHDTVSWYQQALGQGPQFIFQYYEEEERQRGNFPDRFSGHQFPNYSSELNVNALLLGDSALYLCASSLRSTGPTEAFFGQGTRLTVV.

The chain links TRBV29-1 to TRBJ2-7; D is unclear. CDR1 is SQVTM, CDR2 ANQGSEA, per germline. This CDR3 contains 12 residues. Trimming took 1 base from V and 4 from J, leaving 8 bases between them. The CDR3 DNA reads TGCAGCGTTGAAGGAAGCGAGTACGAGCAGTACTTC. Translating gives CSVEGSEYEQYF.

The chain carries TRBV6-5 and TRBJ1-5, with 7 bases matching TRBD1. This CDR3 contains 13 residues. Losses at the gene ends were 5 bases for V and 2 bases for J; bases not matched to a gene: 0. Germline values: CDR1 MNHEY, CDR2 SVGAGI. CDR3 region: CASSQGGNQPQHF. The CDR3 DNA reads as TGTGCCAGCAGTCAGGGGGGCAATCAGCCCCAGCATTTT.

This clone came up once. V gene TRBV5-1 combines with J gene TRBJ1-2; TRBD1 aligns across 10 bases. The CDR3 has 16 residues. CDR1 and CDR2 (germline): SGHRS, YFSETQ. The ends lost 5 bases at V and 3 bases at J; junction bases unmatched: 10. DNA of the CDR3: TGCGCCAGCAGAAAATATACCGGGACAGGGGACTATGGCTACACCTTC. This translates into CASRKYTGTGDYGYTF.

This rearrangement joins TRBV19 to TRBJ1-2; D is possibly TRBD1 (5 bases). This CDR3 has 15 amino acids. From germline, CDR1 is LNHDA and CDR2 SQIVND (reference sequence). Trimming removed 7 bases from V and 4 bases from J, with 19 bases in between. CDR3 sequence: CASILNGRDRYGYTF. DNA of the CDR3: TGTGCCAGTATTCTTAACGGCAGGGATCGCTATGGCTACACCTTC.

V and J are TRBV12-3 or TRBV12-4 and TRBJ1-1, with 8 nucleotides matching TRBD1. The V gene end was trimmed by 8 bases and the J gene end by 8 bases; junction bases not matched to a gene: 4. The CDR3 spans 11 residues. The CDR3 sequence is CASGRDREAFF. The DNA for the CDR3 is TGTGCCAGCGGCCGGGACAGGGAAGCTTTCTTT.

The chain combines TRBV18 with TRBJ1-1; no definite D call. This CDR3 is 13 amino acids long. Germline-derived CDR1 and CDR2 are KGHSH and LQKENI. Trimming took off 3 bases at V and 12 bases at J, with 17 bases between the two ends. CDR3 region: CASSPGPEGVTFF. As DNA, the CDR3 is TGTGCCAGCTCACCTGGACCGGAGGGCGTAACTTTCTTT. Complete variable domain (other parts from reference TRBV18 and TRBJ1-1): NAGVMQNPRHLVRRRGQEARLRCSPMKGHSHVYWYRQLPEEGLKFMVYLQKENIIDESGMPKERFSAEFPKEGPSILRIQQVVRGDSAAYFCASSPGPEGVTFFGQGTRLTVV.

The CDR3 DNA is TGTGCCAGCATAAGGGGGGGTAATGAAAAACTGTTTTTT. It codes for CASIRGGNEKLFF. The genes are TRBV28 and TRBJ1-4, with a weak D call TRBD1 (6 bases). Germline CDR1 MDHEN, CDR2 SYDVKM. The V end lost 7 bases, the J end lost 4 bases, and 10 bases lay between the germline ends. CDR3 length: 13 residues.

V is TRBV3-1 (or the pseudogene TRBV3-2) and J is TRBJ1-4, with D possibly being TRBD1 (6 bases). The germline V gene encodes CDR1 LGHDT and CDR2 YNNKEL (reference sequence). There are 14 residues in the CDR3. The V and J ends lost 2 bases and 7 bases respectively, with 11 bases between them. The CDR3, as DNA: TGTGCCAGCAGCCAAACAGGGAGGGGTGAAAAACTGTTTTTT. It is translated as CASSQTGRGEKLFF.

The chain employs TRBV28 and TRBJ1-2, with a possible D match to TRBD1 (5 bases). Germline V gene lookup returns CDR1 MDHEN and CDR2 SYDVKM. The CDR3 contains 13 residues. The V end was cut by 6 bases, the J end by 3 bases, with 11 bases between. Written as DNA, the CDR3 is TGTGCCAGCAGGCCTACCAGGGACTATGGCTACACCTTC. This sequence encodes CASRPTRDYGYTF.

This chain links TRBV29-1 with TRBJ2-5, with 7 bases aligning to TRBD1. Germline trimming cut 3 bases from V and 1 base from J; bases unmatched to any gene: 5. CDR1 is SQVTM and CDR2 is ANQGSEA in the germline V gene. The CDR3 has 14 amino acids. The CDR3 loop reads CSVDARGTQETQYF. CDR3 nucleotides: TGCAGCGTTGACGCCAGGGGGACCCAAGAGACCCAGTACTTC.

This chain connects TRBV9 to TRBJ1-4, with TRBD1 matching over 9 bases. Germline V gives CDR1 SGDLS, CDR2 YYNGEE. V shed 0 bases and J 3 bases; nucleotides not matched to a gene: 3. The CDR3 runs 16 residues. CDR3 DNA sequence: TGTGCCAGCAGCGTAGGGGACAGGGCGGCTAATGAAAAACTGTTTTTT. Its protein product is CASSVGDRAANEKLFF.

J is TRBJ2-3 and V is TRBV4-1, with 14 positions matching TRBD2. The CDR3 runs to 16 residues. With V trimmed by 3 bases and J by 5 bases, 4 bases remained unmatched. The germline CDR1 and CDR2 sequences are MGHRA and YSYEKL. CDR3 DNA sequence: TGCGCCAGCAGCCACGTAGGGACTAGCGGGAGAGATACGCAGTATTTT. This sequence encodes CASSHVGTSGRDTQYF.

As DNA, the CDR3 is TGTGCCAGCAGCCAGAATTTTCCGGATGGCTACACCTTC. Its translation is CASSQNFPDGYTF. The J gene is TRBJ1-2, the V gene TRBV14; D is unresolved. CDR1 SGHDN and CDR2 FVKESK come from the germline V gene. The CDR3 length is 13 residues. Between the trimmed V and J ends, which lost 3 bases and 6 bases, there was a span of 11 bases.

The V call is TRBV6-6, the J call TRBJ1-5; TRBD1 aligns across 9 bases. Germline trimming cut 6 bases from V and 9 bases from J; bases unmatched to any gene: 12. Germline lookup yields CDR1 MNHNY and CDR2 SVGAGI (reference sequence). This CDR3 contains 15 residues. Here the CDR3 DNA reads TGTGCCAGCAGATCCCGGGACAGGGCGGATCTGCCCCAGCATTTT. The encoded protein is CASRSRDRADLPQHF.